These 28 T cell receptor beta chains share one sample of origin, sequenced in a study of T cell clonality in common variable immunodeficiency. Assay: immunoSEQ multiplex PCR; the TCRdb copy retains only in-frame clones and omits some. The sample was found to contain roughly 42,000 clones, and every one recurs. Input material: peripheral blood mononuclear cells. The receptors originated from a person aged 18 to 75 in good health.

In its sample, this clone was seen many times. The CDR3 goes on 3 residues after the read ends, and that part is filled in from the germline J gene. This chain connects TRBV18 to TRBJ2-1; 10 bases match TRBD1. This CDR3 has 14 amino acids. Per the germline V gene, CDR1 is KGHSH and CDR2 is LQKENI. V dropped 3 bases and J dropped 8; count of bases not matched to a gene: 4. The CDR3 protein is CASSPGQGFDEQFF. The DNA read from the CDR3 is TGTGCCAGCTCACCGGGACAGGGGTTCGATGAG.

This clone turned up a few times. The read finishes 3 residues shy of the CDR3 end, and the germline J gene is used to complete it. The chain recombines TRBV4-2 with TRBJ2-5; TRBD2 agrees at 11 bases. CDR3 length equals 16 residues. Germline V gene lookup returns CDR1 LGHNA and CDR2 YNFKEQ. Trimming took 4 bases from V and 0 from J; bases not matched to a gene: 4. This chain's CDR3 is CASSLGTSGYQETQYF. Incomplete CDR3 DNA: TGTGCCAGCAGCCTAGGGACTAGCGGTTACCAAGAGACC.

This clone appeared many times. The sequenced part of the CDR3 DNA is TGCAGTGCTAGACAGGGGGCGACGAGGTCTCAGCCC. Translated, it gives CSARQGATRSQP. The entire CDR3 reads CSARQGATRSQPQHF. The chain recombines TRBV20-1 with TRBJ1-5, with 8 positions matching TRBD1. The missing CDR3 end, 3 residues past where the read stops, is filled in from the germline J gene. From germline, CDR1 is DFQATT and CDR2 SNEGSKA (reference sequence). The ends lost 2 bases at V and 6 bases at J; junction bases unmatched: 9. CDR3 length: 15 residues.

This clone was picked up many times. Read sequence stops 3 residues before the CDR3 end, and the germline J gene provides the missing end. The chain uses TRBV5-1 and TRBJ2-1; TRBD2 aligns across 8 bases. CDR3 length equals 15 residues. Germline trimming cut 2 bases from V and 4 bases from J; bases unmatched to any gene: 5. Per germline, CDR1 SGHRS and CDR2 YFSETQ. CDR3 sequence reads: CASSLSGSGYNEQFF. The part of the CDR3 DNA that was read is TGCGCCAGCAGCTTAAGCGGGAGTGGGTACAATGAG.

This clone was counted ten times or more. The read terminates 3 residues ahead of where the CDR3 ends, so the germline J gene completes it. V and J are TRBV19 and TRBJ2-1; 8 bases match TRBD2. V was clipped by 3 bases and J by 9 bases; unmatched bases: 10. Germline-derived CDR1 and CDR2 are LNHDA and SQIVND (reference sequence). This CDR3 region has 15 residues. The CDR3 sequence: CASSMWVAGKGEQFF. The part of the CDR3 DNA that was read is TGTGCCAGTAGTATGTGGGTAGCGGGGAAGGGTGAG.

The CDR3 sequence is CASYEGFEAFF. The covered CDR3 bases are TGTGCCAGTTATGAAGGGTTTGAA. This sequence joins TRBV19 and TRBJ1-1; D remains unclear. The read ends 3 residues before the CDR3 terminus; that terminus is restored from the germline J gene. V lost 8 bases to trimming and J lost 7 bases, with 11 bases between them. Looked up from germline, CDR1 is LNHDA and CDR2 is SQIVND (reference sequence). This CDR3 contains 11 residues.

This clone was seen many times. Read sequence stops 3 residues before the CDR3 end, and the germline J gene provides the missing end. This chain uses TRBV7-8 with TRBJ2-7; TRBD1 aligns across 7 bases. Trimming cost V 3 bases and J 3 bases; bases outside gene matches: 5. This CDR3 has 14 amino acids. Per the germline V gene, CDR1 is SGHVS and CDR2 is FQNEAQ. CDR3: CASSFLTGDYEQYF. Incomplete CDR3 DNA: TGTGCCAGCAGCTTTCTTACAGGGGACTACGAG.

This clone was observed at least ten times. The read gets to within 3 residues of the CDR3 end, and the germline J gene fills in the rest. The genes are TRBV5-1 and TRBJ2-7; the match to TRBD2 covers 8 bases. Trimming cost V 0 bases and J 4 bases; bases outside gene matches: 3. CDR3 length equals 14 residues. The germline CDR1 and CDR2 sequences are SGHRS and YFSETQ. The CDR3 is CASSLGGGLYEQYF. CDR3 DNA, as far as it was read: TGCGCCAGCAGCTTGGGCGGGGGGCTATACGAG.

Ten or more counts support this clone. The CDR3 end is not reached by the read, which stops 3 residues before it; the germline J gene fills it in. The chain uses TRBV5-1 and TRBJ1-3, with 11 bases lining up with TRBD1. J lost 0 bases, V lost 3 bases, and 8 bases had no gene match. Per germline, CDR1 SGHRS and CDR2 YFSETQ. This CDR3 region has 18 residues. CDR3 residues: CASSYGQGAGNSGNTIYF. CDR3 DNA, as far as it was read: TGCGCCAGCAGCTATGGACAGGGGGCCGGAAACTCTGGAAACACC.

This clone was seen a handful of times. The read comes to an end 3 residues before the CDR3 does, leaving the germline J gene to fill in the end. This chain links TRBV6-1 with TRBJ2-5, with D tentatively TRBD1 (5 bases). CDR1 is MNHNS and CDR2 is SASEGT in the germline V gene. Trimming removed 3 bases from V and 1 base from J, with 15 bases in between. The CDR3 contains 16 residues. CDR3 DNA (partial): TGTGCCAGCAGTGATGGGTTGGTGGGGCCCCAAGAGACC. This gives the protein CASSDGLVGPQET. The complete CDR3 reads CASSDGLVGPQETQYF.

This clone was counted many times. The sequence runs out 3 residues before the end of the CDR3; the remainder is reconstructed from the germline J gene. V gene TRBV6-2 or TRBV6-3 combines with J gene TRBJ2-4; tentatively, D is TRBD1 (6 bases). Germline CDR1 is MNHEY and CDR2 is SVGEGT. The CDR3 covers 16 residues. V was shortened by 2 bases and J by 2 bases, with 13 bases between the two germline ends. The CDR3 protein is CASSYPEQGSKNIQYF. The sequenced part of the CDR3 DNA is TGTGCCAGCAGTTACCCAGAACAGGGATCCAAAAACATT.

This clone was counted many times. The read terminates 3 residues before the CDR3 end, so the remaining end is supplied by the germline J gene. The V and J genes are TRBV7-2 and TRBJ2-4; D remains ambiguous. From germline, CDR1 is SGHTA and CDR2 FQGNSA. V lost 0 bases and J lost 0, with 9 bases in between. The length of the CDR3 is 16 residues. The sequenced part of the CDR3 DNA is TGTGCCAGCAGCTTAGCCGGCAGGCTAGCCAAAAACATT. Protein sequence: CASSLAGRLAKNI. The entire CDR3 protein reads CASSLAGRLAKNIQYF.

This clone was picked up many times. The read ends 3 residues shy of where the CDR3 ends; the end is completed using the germline J gene. The chain recombines TRBV7-2 with TRBJ2-1; no definite D call. The germline CDR1 and CDR2 sequences are SGHTA and FQGNSA. Trimming pared 5 bases from V and 9 bases from J, leaving 14 bases between. The CDR3 extends over 13 amino acids. The sequenced CDR3 bases are TGTGCCAGCAGCCCACAAGCAAAGGGTGAG. Translating gives CASSPQAKGE. The whole CDR3 protein reads CASSPQAKGEQFF.

This clone was detected a few times. CDR3 protein: CASSAWDSLSYGYTF. The part of the CDR3 DNA that was read is TGTGCCAGCAGCGCCTGGGACAGCCTGTCATATGGC. The chain couples TRBV11-2 to TRBJ1-2, with TRBD1 matching over 7 bases. The CDR3 goes on 3 residues after the read ends, and that part is filled in from the germline J gene. Trimming took 5 bases from V and 5 from J; bases not matched to a gene: 11. Germline V gives CDR1 SGHAT, CDR2 FQNNGV. The CDR3 has 15 residues.

About this clone: Read data end 3 residues before the CDR3 end; the end is taken from the germline J gene. This sequence joins TRBV27 and TRBJ2-7; weak D call: TRBD1 (5 bases). The germline V gene has CDR1 MNHEY and CDR2 SMNVEV (reference sequence). The CDR3 contains 11 residues. V was shortened by 4 bases and J by 6 bases, with 7 bases between the two germline ends. CDR3 loop: CASSWGAEQYF. The covered CDR3 bases are TGTGCCAGCAGTTGGGGCGCCGAG.

As concerns this clone: The DNA ends 3 residues before the CDR3 does, and the rest of the CDR3 is filled in from the germline J gene. V usage is TRBV6-2 or TRBV6-3 and J usage is TRBJ1-2; TRBD1 aligns across 8 bases. Germline lookup yields CDR1 MNHEY and CDR2 SVGEGT. The CDR3 consists of 14 residues. The part of the CDR3 DNA that was read is TGTGCCAGCAGTAGGACAGGGTTTGGCAATGAC. As protein: CASSRTGFGND. The full-length CDR3 reads as CASSRTGFGNDYTF.

This clone was detected a few times. The read finishes 3 residues shy of the CDR3 end, and the germline J gene is used to complete it. The J gene is TRBJ1-2, the V gene TRBV11-1, with 7 bases aligning to TRBD1. Unmatched junction bases numbered 2, after V lost 2 bases and J lost 2 bases. There are 14 residues in the CDR3. Germline loops: CDR1 SGHAT, CDR2 FQDESV (reference sequence). This chain's CDR3 is CASSLLGQNYGYTF. CDR3 DNA, as far as it was read: TGTGCCAGCAGCTTACTGGGACAGAACTATGGC.

In the case of this clone: The read terminates 3 residues ahead of where the CDR3 ends, so the germline J gene completes it. The chain joins TRBV5-8 to TRBJ2-7; D might be TRBD1 (6 bases). The length of the CDR3 is 12 residues. The ends were cut back, 4 bases at V and 6 bases at J, with 11 bases in the middle. Germline-derived CDR1 and CDR2 are SGHTS and YDEGEE. CDR3 in amino acids: CASSLGTFEQYF. CDR3 bases read: TGTGCCAGCAGCCTCGGGACATTCGAG.

At least ten counts were recorded for this clone. Sequencing ends 3 residues short of the CDR3 end; the germline J gene provides the rest. This chain uses TRBV30 with TRBJ2-7, with D tentatively TRBD2 (6 bases). The CDR3 sequence is 12 residues long. V lost 3 bases and J 5 bases, leaving 11 bases between the germline ends. Per the germline V gene, CDR1 is GTSNPN and CDR2 is SVGIG (reference sequence). The CDR3 bases that were read are TGTGCCTGGAGGATCGGGGGTAACGAG. This codes for CAWRIGGNE. The full CDR3 protein is CAWRIGGNEQYF.

This clone has ten or more counts. The read finishes 3 residues shy of the CDR3 end, and the germline J gene is used to complete it. The chain carries TRBV18 and TRBJ1-3; no clear D gene. Trimming left V 2 bases short and J 7 bases short, with 12 bases between. Germline CDR1 is KGHSH and CDR2 is LQKENI. This CDR3 region has 14 residues. The sequenced CDR3 bases are TGTGCCAGCTCACCAGCGGGAGCGGGGAACACC. This codes for CASSPAGAGNT. The CDR3 in its entirety is CASSPAGAGNTIYF.

Many counts were recorded for this clone. The read terminates 3 residues ahead of where the CDR3 ends, so the germline J gene completes it. The genes are TRBV20-1 and TRBJ2-5; 12 bases align to TRBD2. Per the germline V gene, CDR1 is DFQATT and CDR2 is SNEGSKA (reference sequence). Germline trimming cut 3 bases from V and 5 bases from J; bases unmatched to any gene: 19. The CDR3 is made up of 19 amino acids. The CDR3 bases that were read are TGCAGTGCTAGGAGCGGGGACTCCCGACTAGCGGGAGTTAGGGAGACC. Translation gives CSARSGDSRLAGVRET. The whole CDR3 protein reads CSARSGDSRLAGVRETQYF.

This clone appeared many times. Coverage ceases 3 residues before the CDR3 finishes, and the germline J gene fills in the end. The chain recombines TRBV5-4 with TRBJ2-5, with unresolved D. Trimming stripped 4 bases from V and 6 bases from J, with 10 bases between. Germline V gene data show CDR1 as SGHNT and CDR2 as YYREEE (reference sequence). This CDR3 has 12 residues. The CDR3 here is CASSQGSKTQYF. Partial CDR3 DNA: TGTGCCAGCAGCCAAGGGTCGAAGACC. Variable domain in full (rest from reference TRBV5-4 and TRBJ2-5): ETGVTQSPTHLIKTRGQQVTLRCSSQSGHNTVSWYQQALGQGPQFIFQYYREEENGRGNFPPRFSGLQFPNYSSELNVNALELDDSALYLCASSQGSKTQYFGPGTRLLVL.

Many counts were recorded for this clone. The read is 3 residues too short to cover the CDR3 end, so that end is filled in from the germline J gene. The J gene is TRBJ2-3, the V gene TRBV19; 10 bases map to TRBD1. The germline gives CDR1 LNHDA, CDR2 SQIVND (reference sequence). J gave up 3 bases and V 5 bases, and 8 bases lay outside the gene matches. The CDR3 runs 16 residues. This CDR3 reads CASSRLGGQGTDTQYF. The CDR3 DNA, read in part, is TGTGCCAGTAGTCGTCTTGGGGGACAGGGGACAGATACG.

In this sample, this clone turned up many times. The read terminates 3 residues ahead of where the CDR3 ends, so the germline J gene completes it. This chain uses TRBV5-1 with TRBJ2-1; D gene uncertain. The germline gives CDR1 SGHRS, CDR2 YFSETQ. The CDR3 totals 13 residues. Trimming took 0 bases from V and 8 from J, leaving 9 bases between them. The sequenced part of the CDR3 DNA is TGCGCCAGCAGCTTGGGAAGGGTCGATGAG. The encoded protein is CASSLGRVDE. The whole CDR3 sequence reads CASSLGRVDEQFF.

This clone was recorded many times. Sequencing ends 3 residues short of the CDR3 end; the germline J gene provides the rest. The chain joins TRBV10-2 to TRBJ1-2; 9 bases agree with TRBD1. CDR1 WSHSY and CDR2 SAAADI come from the germline V gene. The V and J ends lost 8 bases and 7 bases, in that order; junction bases with no gene match: 5. The length of the CDR3 is 12 residues. The DNA read from the CDR3 is TGCGCCAGCGGGGTGGACAGGGGTGGC. Translated: CASGVDRGG. The whole CDR3 sequence reads CASGVDRGGYTF.

This clone occurred many times. The missing CDR3 end, 3 residues past where the read stops, is filled in from the germline J gene. The chain joins TRBV18 to TRBJ1-2; 8 bases are a match to TRBD1. The length of the CDR3 is 14 residues. CDR1 and CDR2 (germline): KGHSH, LQKENI. The CDR3 is CASSPPGQGSGYTF. CDR3 DNA (partial): TGTGCCAGCTCACCACCAGGACAGGGAAGCGGC.

Notes on this clone: The sequenced fragment ends 3 residues before the CDR3 boundary, so the rest is inferred from the germline J gene. The chain links TRBV29-1 to TRBJ2-5; a possible D gene is TRBD1 (5 bases). Per germline, CDR1 SQVTM and CDR2 ANQGSEA. The CDR3 length is 14 residues. The ends were cut back, 0 bases at V and 2 bases at J, with 10 bases in the middle. The DNA read from the CDR3 is TGCAGCGTTGAAGATCTTCGACAGCAAGAGACC. Translating it yields CSVEDLRQQET. The full CDR3 sequence reads CSVEDLRQQETQYF.

To note about this clone: The CDR3 end is not reached by the read, which stops 3 residues before it; the germline J gene fills it in. The chain recombines TRBV6-1 with TRBJ1-2, with 7 bases that match TRBD1. Germline assignment: CDR1 MNHNS and CDR2 SASEGT. This CDR3 region has 16 residues. Partial CDR3 DNA: TGTGCCAGCAGGGAAACCGCCGGGACAGTTTACTACGAC. Translation: CASRETAGTVYYD. The entire CDR3 sequence reads CASRETAGTVYYDYTF.